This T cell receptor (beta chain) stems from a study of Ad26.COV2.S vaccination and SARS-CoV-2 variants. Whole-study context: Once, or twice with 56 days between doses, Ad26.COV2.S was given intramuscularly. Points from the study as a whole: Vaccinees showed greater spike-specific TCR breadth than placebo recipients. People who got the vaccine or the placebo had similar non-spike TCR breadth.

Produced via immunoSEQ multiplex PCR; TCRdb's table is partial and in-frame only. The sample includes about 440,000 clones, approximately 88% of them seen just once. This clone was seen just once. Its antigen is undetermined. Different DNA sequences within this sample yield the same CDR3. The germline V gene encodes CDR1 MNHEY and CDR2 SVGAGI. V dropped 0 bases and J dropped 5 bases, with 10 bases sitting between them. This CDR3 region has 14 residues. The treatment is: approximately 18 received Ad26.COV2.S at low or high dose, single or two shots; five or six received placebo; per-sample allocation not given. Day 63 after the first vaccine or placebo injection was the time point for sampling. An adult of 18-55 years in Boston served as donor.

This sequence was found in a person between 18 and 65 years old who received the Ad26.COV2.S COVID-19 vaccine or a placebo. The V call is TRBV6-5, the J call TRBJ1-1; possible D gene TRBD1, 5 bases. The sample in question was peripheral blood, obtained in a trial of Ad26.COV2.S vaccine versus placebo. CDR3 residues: CASSYSGGGTEAFF. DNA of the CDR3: TGTGCCAGCAGTTACTCGGGCGGGGGAACTGAAGCTTTCTTT.